This T cell receptor (beta chain) came from a study of blood T cell repertoires in COVID-19. Study background: PBMCs, B-cell-depleted T cells, or T cells were the source of the cDNA or gDNA that made up the material.

Libraries were prepared by immunoSEQ multiplex PCR; TCRdb keeps only in-frame clonotypes and omits some of them. The sample records approximately 140,000 clones, about three quarters being singletons. Sequenced sample: peripheral blood. This clonotype was sampled from a man older than 75 with acute or convalescent COVID-19.

The chain's CDR3 is CASSQPPDRGQFF. The CDR3 region has the DNA TGTGCCAGCAGCCAACCACCGGACAGGGGGCAGTTCTTC. This chain uses TRBV14 with TRBJ2-1; TRBD1 aligns across 9 bases. Looked up from germline, CDR1 is SGHDN and CDR2 is FVKESK. V trimming: 2 bases; J trimming: 12 bases; junction bases outside the gene matches: 5. This CDR3 has 13 amino acids.